The clone carrying this T cell receptor (beta chain) came up a few times. Its target is not known. Unsorted libraries were prepared from 2 million PBMCs that had been stored at -80 C. CDR1 and CDR2 (germline): KGHSH, LQKENI. The V end was cut by 6 bases, the J end by 2 bases, with 13 bases between. CDR3 length: 14 amino acids. Every sequencing run returned over 190 million TCR-beta sequences, which were derived from 15-18 subjects. TCRdb re-called the 5' RACE reads through MiXCR, storing one row per CDR3 protein. The sample consists of over 60,000 distinct CDR3 sequences, 4.5% to 5.5% of them appearing once. The data stem from a study of neurological immune-mediated disorders. Broader study findings: Among expanded clones, no CDR3 amino acid sequences were shared across subjects, a pattern suggesting private repertoires in all groups. Levels of TCR clonal expansion peaked in HTLV-1-associated myelopathy and reached their lowest in multiple sclerosis, under those of healthy controls.

This receptor was identified in a woman in her sixties or seventies with multiple sclerosis. Material: PBMCs. The chain uses TRBV18 and TRBJ1-2; possible D gene TRBD1, 6 bases. The CDR3 DNA sequence: TGTGCCAGCTCGGAGGGTACAGGGAACTATGGCTACACCTTC. As protein: CASSEGTGNYGYTF.